These 24 T cell receptor beta chains were sequenced from one sample in a study of T cell changes during pregnancy in multiple sclerosis. Libraries were prepared by immunoSEQ multiplex PCR; TCRdb keeps only in-frame clonotypes and omits some of them. The sample gives more than 60,000 clones, roughly 90% of which show up once; 1.4% is in the top ten. Sequences were derived from peripheral blood, sampled in the second trimester of pregnancy. Receptor source: a female donor with multiple sclerosis, enrolled in a pregnancy study.

This sequence joins TRBV11-1 and TRBJ1-1; perhaps TRBD1 as D (6 bases). The CDR3 totals 15 residues. Germline V gene data show CDR1 as SGHAT and CDR2 as FQDESV (reference sequence). The V end lost 3 bases, the J end lost 2 bases, and 13 bases lay between the germline ends. CDR3 DNA: TGTGCCAGCAGCTTTGTGGCAGGGGATAACACTGAAGCTTTCTTT. Its protein product is CASSFVAGDNTEAFF.

This clone appeared many times. The chain combines TRBV18 with TRBJ2-7, with a tentative D call TRBD2 (6 bases). Trimming stripped 5 bases from V and 2 bases from J, with 13 bases between. The CDR3 runs 14 residues. Germline V gives CDR1 KGHSH, CDR2 LQKENI. In DNA, the CDR3 is TGTGCCAGCTCAATAGCGGTTCAGACCTACGAGCAGTACTTC. It is translated as CASSIAVQTYEQYF.

The chain links TRBV5-1 to TRBJ2-7; 7 bases fit TRBD1. The CDR3 extends over 15 amino acids. Germline CDR1 SGHRS, CDR2 YFSETQ. Losses at the gene ends were 3 bases for V and 3 bases for J; bases not matched to a gene: 9. The CDR3 sequence is CASSWDGTASYEQYF. The CDR3 coding sequence is TGCGCCAGCAGCTGGGATGGGACAGCCAGCTACGAGCAGTACTTC.

The rearrangement uses TRBV7-2 and TRBJ1-5, with a possible D match to TRBD1 (5 bases). Trimming left V 1 base short and J 0 bases short, with 10 bases between. The germline gives CDR1 SGHTA, CDR2 FQGNSA. There are 16 residues in the CDR3. CDR3 in DNA: TGTGCCAGCAGCTTAGTAGGGGCCAGTAGCAATCAGCCCCAGCATTTT. Translation: CASSLVGASSNQPQHF.

J is TRBJ1-1 and V is TRBV29-1; no reliable D call. V was pared by 2 bases and J by 7 bases, with 14 bases between. Germline V CDR1 and CDR2: SQVTM, ANQGSEA. The CDR3 spans 13 residues. The CDR3 protein is CSVESIAYFEAFF. For the CDR3, the DNA is TGCAGCGTTGAATCTATAGCGTACTTTGAAGCTTTCTTT.

The gene calls are TRBV9 and TRBJ2-3, with a possible D match to TRBD2 (6 bases). The V gene's germline CDR1 is SGDLS and CDR2 YYNGEE. The CDR3 sequence is 14 residues long. V was trimmed by 4 bases and J by 2 bases, leaving 11 bases between them. CDR3 DNA: TGTGCCAGCAGCCCGGGACTGAACACAGATACGCAGTATTTT. It translates to CASSPGLNTDTQYF. The full variable domain, with the rest looked up from reference TRBV9 and TRBJ2-3, is DSGVTQTPKHLITATGQRVTLRCSPRSGDLSVYWYQQSLDQGLQFLIQYYNGEERAKGNILERFSAQQFPDLHSELNLSSLELGDSALYFCASSPGLNTDTQYFGPGTRLTVL.

The chain recombines TRBV10-2 with TRBJ1-2; 10 nucleotides match TRBD1. From germline, CDR1 is WSHSY and CDR2 SAAADI. The CDR3 is 16 residues long. V lost 4 bases and J lost 3; bases outside the gene matches: 8. The CDR3 coding sequence is TGCGCCAGCAGTGGGACAGGGGGTTTTGGGGACTATGGCTACACCTTC. Its protein is CASSGTGGFGDYGYTF.

This chain links TRBV4-3 with TRBJ2-7; TRBD1 matches at 7 bases. Germline V lookup: CDR1 LGHNA, CDR2 YSLEER. The CDR3 spans 14 residues. V gave up 4 bases and J gave up 3 bases; unmatched junction bases: 6. The CDR3 protein is CASSRSGTDYEQYF. DNA of the CDR3: TGCGCCAGCAGCCGGTCAGGGACAGACTACGAGCAGTACTTC.

V gene TRBV27 combines with J gene TRBJ1-4, with D possibly TRBD1 on 6 matching bases. From germline, CDR1 is MNHEY and CDR2 SMNVEV (reference sequence). The CDR3 sequence is 14 residues long. Trimming pared 8 bases from V and 7 bases from J, leaving 17 bases between. The CDR3 region is CASGLRGWAEKLFF. CDR3 nucleotide sequence: TGTGCCAGCGGCCTAAGGGGGTGGGCTGAAAAACTGTTTTTT.

The rearrangement links TRBV5-4 to TRBJ2-3; 7 bases are shared with TRBD1. Germline V lookup: CDR1 SGHNT, CDR2 YYREEE (reference sequence). J gave up 2 bases and V 3 bases, and 6 bases lay outside the gene matches. The CDR3 totals 15 residues. The CDR3, as DNA: TGTGCCAGCAGCTACAGGGGCCCACACACAGATACGCAGTATTTT. This codes for CASSYRGPHTDTQYF.

The chain is built from TRBV11-3 and TRBJ1-1; D unresolved. Germline V CDR1 and CDR2: SGHNT, YENEEA. This CDR3 has 13 residues. Trimming took 5 bases from V and 1 from J, leaving 8 bases between them. The CDR3 region is CASSPQANTEAFF. Written as DNA, the CDR3 is TGTGCCAGCAGCCCGCAGGCGAACACTGAAGCTTTCTTT.

The CDR3 spells CASSLTPGNYGYTF. CDR3 bases: TGCGCCAGCAGCTTGACGCCGGGAAACTATGGCTACACCTTC. V and J are TRBV5-1 and TRBJ1-2; D uncertain. From germline, CDR1 is SGHRS and CDR2 YFSETQ. The CDR3 consists of 14 residues. V gave up 1 base and J gave up 2 bases, with 9 bases separating them. Using reference TRBV5-1 and TRBJ1-2 for the parts outside the CDR3, the full variable domain is KAGVTQTPRYLIKTRGQQVTLSCSPISGHRSVSWYQQTPGQGLQFLFEYFSETQRNKGNFPGRFSGRQFSNSRSEMNVSTLELGDSALYLCASSLTPGNYGYTFGSGTRLTVV.

V gene TRBV5-1 combines with J gene TRBJ1-3, with a possible D match to TRBD1 (6 bases). Between the trimmed V and J ends, which lost 5 bases and 0 bases, there was a span of 12 bases. CDR3 length: 15 residues. Germline V lookup: CDR1 SGHRS, CDR2 YFSETQ. DNA for the CDR3: TGCGCCAGCAGACTGGACAGTCACTCTGGAAACACCATATATTTT. Translating it yields CASRLDSHSGNTIYF.

The chain links TRBV5-1 to TRBJ2-1; possibly TRBD2 for D (5 bases). The length of the CDR3 is 12 residues. V shed 3 bases and J shed 7 bases, with 8 bases lying between them. The V gene's germline CDR1 is SGHRS and CDR2 YFSETQ. The CDR3 coding sequence is TGCGCCAGCAGCTCGAGCGGAAATGAGCAGTTCTTC. It is translated as CASSSSGNEQFF.

The V call is TRBV30, the J call TRBJ2-7, with D tentatively TRBD2 (6 bases). The CDR3 runs 14 residues. Trimming pared 0 bases from V and 0 bases from J, leaving 9 bases between. The germline gives CDR1 GTSNPN, CDR2 SVGIG (reference sequence). The chain's CDR3 is CAWSVRGSSYEQYF. The CDR3 DNA reads as TGTGCCTGGAGTGTACGGGGGAGCTCCTACGAGCAGTACTTC.

The J gene is TRBJ1-2, the V gene TRBV4-3; D is unclear. V shed 0 bases and J shed 7 bases, with 12 bases lying between them. CDR3 length: 14 amino acids. CDR1 and CDR2 (germline): LGHNA, YSLEER. Here the CDR3 reads CASSQDLLGLGYTF. The CDR3 DNA reads TGCGCCAGCAGCCAAGATCTTCTTGGGCTTGGCTACACCTTC.

This chain joins TRBV7-2 and TRBJ1-4; D gene unclear. Germline V gives CDR1 SGHTA, CDR2 FQGNSA. The V end lost 5 bases, the J end lost 5 bases, and 12 bases lay between the germline ends. CDR3 length equals 14 residues. Here the CDR3 DNA reads TGTGCCAGCAGCCTCCGGGGTAGGAATGAAAAACTGTTTTTT. It specifies CASSLRGRNEKLFF.

V is TRBV9 and J is TRBJ2-7, with 9 positions matching TRBD1. CDR3 length: 12 residues. Germline-derived CDR1 and CDR2 are SGDLS and YYNGEE. V lost 4 bases to trimming and J lost 6 bases; unmatched junction nucleotides: 2. The CDR3 DNA sequence: TGTGCCAGCAGCCCGACAGGGGGCGAGCAGTACTTC. Translation: CASSPTGGEQYF.

This clone appeared once. V is TRBV27 and J is TRBJ2-3; TRBD2 matches at 8 bases. The CDR3 is 19 amino acids. Germline V gene sequence: CDR1 MNHEY, CDR2 SMNVEV (reference sequence). Losses at the gene ends were 5 bases for V and 6 bases for J; bases not matched to a gene: 22. In DNA form, the CDR3 reads TGTGCCAGCAGTCCCCCCTCTGCCATCCGATCACTAGCGGCGGATACGCAGTATTTT. Protein sequence: CASSPPSAIRSLAADTQYF.

The chain employs TRBV25-1 and TRBJ2-1; 9 bases map to TRBD1. In germline, CDR1 is MGHDK, CDR2 SYGVNS. The CDR3 consists of 15 residues. The J segment lost 4 bases and the V segment lost 4 bases, leaving 5 bases of the junction unmatched. CDR3 nucleotides: TGTGCCAGCAGTGGACAGGGGGGCGTTTACAATGAGCAGTTCTTC. It yields the protein CASSGQGGVYNEQFF.

V gene TRBV5-4 combines with J gene TRBJ2-1; TRBD2 matches at 13 bases. There are 18 residues in the CDR3. Germline-derived CDR1 and CDR2 are SGHNT and YYREEE (reference sequence). The V gene end was trimmed by 0 bases and the J gene end by 4 bases; junction bases not matched to a gene: 7. The CDR3 loop reads CASSLARRTSGGYNEQFF. The CDR3 coding sequence is TGTGCCAGCAGCTTGGCCCGCCGGACTAGCGGGGGATACAATGAGCAGTTCTTC.

The chain links TRBV2 to TRBJ2-3, with 7 nucleotides matching TRBD2. Trimming at V came to 0 bases and at J to 2 bases, leaving 14 bases not matched to a gene. CDR1 and CDR2 from the germline V gene are SNHLY and FYNNEI. The CDR3 length is 19 residues. The CDR3 DNA follows: TGTGCCAGCAGTGAAGCGCTGGCGGGAGTTACTGGGCCCACAGATACGCAGTATTTT. It is translated as CASSEALAGVTGPTDTQYF.

The chain employs TRBV7-8 and TRBJ1-1, with D possibly being TRBD1 (6 bases). CDR3 length equals 15 residues. Trimming removed 5 bases at V and 1 base at J, with 14 bases between. CDR1 and CDR2 from the germline V gene are SGHVS and FQNEAQ. The CDR3 nucleotides read TGTGCCAGCAGCGCCCACAGGGTGGCGAACACTGAAGCTTTCTTT. Translation gives CASSAHRVANTEAFF.

The chain couples TRBV6-6 to TRBJ1-1, with D perhaps matching TRBD1 (5 bases). CDR1 MNHNY and CDR2 SVGAGI come from the germline V gene (reference sequence). The CDR3 is 14 amino acids. The V and J ends lost 6 bases and 6 bases respectively, with 17 bases between them. The CDR3 sequence is CASRTNQRGAEAFF. CDR3 DNA sequence: TGTGCCAGCAGGACAAACCAGCGGGGGGCTGAAGCTTTCTTT.